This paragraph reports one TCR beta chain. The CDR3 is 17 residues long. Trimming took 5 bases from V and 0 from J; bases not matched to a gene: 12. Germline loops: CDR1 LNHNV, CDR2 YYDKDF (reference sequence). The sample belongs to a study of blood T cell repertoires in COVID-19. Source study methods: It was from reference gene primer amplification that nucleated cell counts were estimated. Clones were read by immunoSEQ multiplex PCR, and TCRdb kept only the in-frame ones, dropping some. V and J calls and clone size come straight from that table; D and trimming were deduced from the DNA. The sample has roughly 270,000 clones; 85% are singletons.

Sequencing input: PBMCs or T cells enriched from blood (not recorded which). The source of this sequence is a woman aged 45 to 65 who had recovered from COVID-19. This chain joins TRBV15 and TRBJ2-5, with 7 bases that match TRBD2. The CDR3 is CATSRPGWGGYQETQYF. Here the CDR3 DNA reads TGTGCCACCAGCCGACCTGGGTGGGGGGGGTACCAAGAGACCCAGTACTTC.